The clone carrying this TCR beta chain was counted at least ten times. This sample's time point: patch test 2, 6 weeks after DPC sensitization. Treatment given: therapeutic diphenylcyclopropenone sensitization with weekly scalp DPC. The data belong to a study of human T cells and chemical hapten exposure. The CDR3 contains 13 residues. The V segment lost 5 bases and the J segment 8 bases; nucleotides outside the gene matches: 4. Germline V CDR1 and CDR2: SGHRS, YFSETQ. TCRdb passed the RACE reads through MiXCR, listing each CDR3 protein once. The sample contains 360,000 or so distinct CDR3 sequences, around 6% of which appear only once.

The clonotype originates from a woman under 30 with alopecia areata. Some clones in this sample may be carry-over from other donors' samples. The V call is TRBV5-1, the J call TRBJ2-1; 10 bases map to TRBD2. Here the sequenced sample was whole blood, taken in connection with sensitization to the hapten diphenylcyclopropenone (DPC). The CDR3 sequence: CASSSGLAYEQFF. The DNA of the CDR3 is TGCGCCAGCAGTTCGGGACTAGCGTATGAGCAGTTCTTC.